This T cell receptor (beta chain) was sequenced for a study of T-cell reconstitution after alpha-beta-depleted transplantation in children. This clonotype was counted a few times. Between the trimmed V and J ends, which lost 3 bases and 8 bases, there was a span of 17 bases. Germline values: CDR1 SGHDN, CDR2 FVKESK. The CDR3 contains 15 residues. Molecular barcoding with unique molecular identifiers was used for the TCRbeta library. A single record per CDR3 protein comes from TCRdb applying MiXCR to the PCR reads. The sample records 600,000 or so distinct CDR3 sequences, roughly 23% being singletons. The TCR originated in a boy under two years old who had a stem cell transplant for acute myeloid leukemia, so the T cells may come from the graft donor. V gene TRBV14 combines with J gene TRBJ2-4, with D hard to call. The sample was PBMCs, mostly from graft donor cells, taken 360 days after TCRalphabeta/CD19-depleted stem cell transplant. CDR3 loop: CASSQLIPLGDIQYF. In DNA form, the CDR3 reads TGTGCCAGCAGCCAGCTGATCCCACTTGGAGACATTCAGTACTTC.